This TCR beta chain was sequenced during a study of shared clonotypes between healthy human individuals. In the study overall: Donors had three CD4 naive, three CD4 memory, two CD8 naive and one CD8 memory plate apiece. Study-level findings and limits: Across subsets, estimated richness was generally greater for naive than for memory populations.

Germline CDR1 and CDR2: SQVTM and ANQGSEA. V lost 7 bases, J lost 4 bases, and 19 bases lay in between. The CDR3 runs to 14 residues. Deep was the level at which the assay was run. Some clones are missing from TCRdb's copy, which holds only in-frame ones; the method was immunoSEQ multiplex PCR. The data contain some 500,000 clones, around 96% of them seen just once; the ten biggest clones take up 0.05% to 0.08%. This clone was recorded once. Its antigen is currently unknown. The TCR comes from a woman younger than 45 in good health. This chain joins TRBV29-1 and TRBJ1-2, with a possible D match to TRBD1 (5 bases). Sequenced material: naive CD4+ T cells sorted from blood. The subset was: CD45RA+ positively selected. CDR3 DNA sequence: TGCAGCGCCAGGTCCAGGGAGTACTCCTATGGCTACACCTTC. This sequence encodes CSARSREYSYGYTF.